This TCR beta chain was documented in a study of CD8 T cells in ankylosing spondylitis. Study-level points and caveats: Reported data indicate significant enrichment of disease-linked clones within matched ankylosing spondylitis synovial fluid.

TCR beta libraries were made by quantitative 5'-RACE with molecular barcodes. Each CDR3 protein gets one entry after TCRdb re-called the 5' RACE reads with MiXCR. The sample comprises 250,000 to 300,000 distinct CDR3 sequences, roughly 20% of which are singletons, and 7.8% rests with the top ten. Trimming at V came to 3 bases and at J to 6 bases, leaving 10 bases not matched to a gene. The CDR3 is 17 amino acids. This clonotype was picked up a small number of times. The target antigen is unknown. Specimen: blood, either unsorted or a sorted T cell fraction (not recorded which). The chain combines TRBV12-3 or TRBV12-4 with TRBJ2-3; 12 nucleotides agree with TRBD2. This sequence was found in a male donor with ankylosing spondylitis or in good health (not recorded which). CDR3: CASSFMASGGAGDTQYF. In nucleotides, the CDR3 is TGTGCCAGCAGTTTTATGGCTAGCGGGGGGGCGGGGGATACGCAGTATTTT.